These 5 T cell receptor beta chains came from one sample sequenced in a study of shared clonotypes between healthy human individuals. Sequenced by immunoSEQ multiplex PCR; TCRdb stores in-frame clones only, minus some. The sample contains over a million clones, roughly 96% of which appear only once. The specimen sequenced was naive CD4+ T cells sorted from blood. The subset: CD45RA+ positively selected. These receptors were taken from a man aged 25-40 years in good health.

This chain connects TRBV5-5 to TRBJ1-3; D not certain. The CDR3 contains 14 residues. CDR1 is SGHKS, CDR2 YYEKEE, per germline (reference sequence). V was trimmed by 5 bases and J by 2 bases, leaving 11 bases between them. CDR3 in amino acids: CASSDQTAGNTIYF. CDR3 nucleotides: TGTGCCAGCAGTGATCAGACGGCTGGAAACACCATATATTTT.

The chain carries TRBV5-1 and TRBJ2-5; D gene unclear. Germline assignment: CDR1 SGHRS and CDR2 YFSETQ. V was trimmed by 4 bases and J by 0 bases, leaving 10 bases between them. The CDR3 contains 14 residues. The CDR3 loop reads CASSRKQHQETQYF. In nucleotides, the CDR3 is TGCGCCAGCAGCCGGAAACAGCACCAAGAGACCCAGTACTTC.

The chain has TRBV4-3 and TRBJ2-7; D assignment may be TRBD1 or TRBD2 (5 bases each). Germline V CDR1 and CDR2: LGHNA, YSLEER. The CDR3 is made up of 15 amino acids. The V end was cut by 3 bases, the J end by 2 bases, with 14 bases between. The CDR3 DNA sequence: TGCGCCAGCAGCCAGGGGACCAGCAGGGCCTACGAGCAGTACTTC. Translating it yields CASSQGTSRAYEQYF.

The chain combines TRBV13 with TRBJ2-1, with TRBD2 as a possible D gene (5 bases). The germline gives CDR1 PRHDT, CDR2 FYEKMQ (reference sequence). There are 15 residues in the CDR3. V was cut by 0 bases and J by 7 bases, with 13 bases left in between. CDR3 DNA sequence: TGTGCCAGCAGCTTAGGCGGGCGTGGGAGTAATGAGCAGTTCTTC. Its translation is CASSLGGRGSNEQFF.

This chain connects TRBV15 to TRBJ2-5, with TRBD1 matching 11 bases. V was clipped by 1 base and J by 6 bases; unmatched bases: 10. This CDR3 contains 17 residues. Germline V gene data show CDR1 as LNHNV and CDR2 as YYDKDF (reference sequence). The CDR3 is CATSRGGRDRGFKTQYF. The CDR3 DNA is TGTGCCACCAGCAGAGGGGGCCGGGACAGGGGGTTCAAGACCCAGTACTTC.